Each of the 4 T cell receptor beta chains below was sequenced from the same sample in a study of T cells after yellow fever vaccination. Each CDR3 protein gets one entry after TCRdb re-called the 5' RACE reads with MiXCR. The repertoire has about 210,000 distinct CDR3 sequences, about 3% of them found once; the top ten carry approximately 3%. The sample was CD4+ T cells sorted from PBMCs, taken 10 days after the yellow fever booster vaccination. These receptors were taken from a man aged 18 to 30 who received the YFV17D yellow fever vaccine.

This clonotype was found a few times. This rearrangement joins TRBV20-1 to TRBJ1-4, with D uncertain. This CDR3 is built from 12 residues. Germline CDR1 DFQATT, CDR2 SNEGSKA (reference sequence). The ends were cut back, 2 bases at V and 6 bases at J, with 7 bases in the middle. The DNA of the CDR3 is TGCAGTGCTAGATCTGGGGATGAAAAACTGTTTTTT. Residues: CSARSGDEKLFF.

This clonotype has at least ten counts. The genes are TRBV7-9 and TRBJ1-1, with TRBD1 identical over 8 bases. The CDR3 length is 15 residues. In germline, CDR1 is SEHNR, CDR2 FQNEAQ (reference sequence). J was trimmed by 6 bases and V by 5 bases; bases with no gene match: 11. The CDR3: CASSPRTGRVAEAFF. The CDR3 DNA follows: TGTGCCAGCAGCCCTCGGACAGGGAGGGTCGCTGAAGCTTTCTTT.

This clonotype showed up just a few times. The CDR3 sequence is CASSDFRGRNYNEQFF. In nucleotides, the CDR3 is TGTGCCAGCAGTGACTTCAGGGGGCGAAACTACAATGAGCAGTTCTTC. This chain joins TRBV6-4 and TRBJ2-1; 8 positions agree with TRBD1. This CDR3 has 16 residues. The V and J ends lost 1 base and 3 bases, in that order; junction bases with no gene match: 5. Germline V gene sequence: CDR1 MRHNA, CDR2 SNTAGT.

Only a few counts were recorded for this clonotype. This chain uses TRBV12-3 or TRBV12-4 with TRBJ2-5; D is unresolved. Trimming shortened V by 5 bases and J by 2 bases, and 6 bases separated the two germline ends. The CDR3 is 12 residues long. The CDR3 region has the DNA TGTGCCAGCAGTCACTATCAAGAGACCCAGTACTTC. Translating gives CASSHYQETQYF.